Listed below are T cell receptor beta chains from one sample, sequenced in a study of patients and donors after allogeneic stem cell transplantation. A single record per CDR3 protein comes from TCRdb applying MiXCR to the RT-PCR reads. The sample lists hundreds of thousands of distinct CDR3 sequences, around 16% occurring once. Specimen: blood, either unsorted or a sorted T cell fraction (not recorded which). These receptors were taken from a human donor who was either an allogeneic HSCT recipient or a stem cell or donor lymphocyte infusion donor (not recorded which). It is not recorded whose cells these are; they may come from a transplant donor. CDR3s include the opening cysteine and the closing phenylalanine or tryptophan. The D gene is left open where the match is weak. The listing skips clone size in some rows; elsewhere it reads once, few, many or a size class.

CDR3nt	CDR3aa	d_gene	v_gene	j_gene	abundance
TGTGCCAGCGGTTGGGGGGCGCGTGAGACCCAGTACTTC	CASGWGARETQYF	-	TRBV12-3/TRBV12-4	TRBJ2-5	-
TGTGCCAGCAGTGATTCTCTGACCTCCTACGAGCAGTACTTC	CASSDSLTSYEQYF	-	TRBV25-1	TRBJ2-7	-
TGCAGCGTCGCCGGGACAATGCCCTACGAGCAGTACTTC	CSVAGTMPYEQYF	-	TRBV29-1	TRBJ2-7	-
TGTGCCTGGAGTTTGACTCGGACAGCGAGCCCCTATGGCTACACCTTC	CAWSLTRTASPYGYTF	-	TRBV30	TRBJ1-2	-
TGTGCCACTTGGCGCGGCCAAGAGACCCAGTACTTC	CATWRGQETQYF	-	TRBV6-2/TRBV6-3	TRBJ2-5	few
TGTGCCAGCAAGAGGGGGCTAACGACCGGGGAGCTGTTTTTT	CASKRGLTTGELFF	TRBD1	TRBV2	TRBJ2-2	-
TGTGCCAGCAGTGGGATAGCGGTAGCAGATACGCAGTATTTT	CASSGIAVADTQYF	-	TRBV27	TRBJ2-3	-
TGTGCCAGCAGTGAAGGGGGGGGGCCCAACTATGGCTACACCTTC	CASSEGGGPNYGYTF	-	TRBV2	TRBJ1-2	few
TGTGCCAGCAGTCACACACCTAGCGGGAGGGTCCATGAGCAGTTCTTC	CASSHTPSGRVHEQFF	TRBD2	TRBV12-3/TRBV12-4	TRBJ2-1	few
TGTGCCAGCAGCTTGAGAGGTTGGGTCACTTACGAGCAGTACTTC	CASSLRGWVTYEQYF	-	TRBV5-6	TRBJ2-7	-
TGTGCCACCCTACCGTGGGACAGGGTCCGGGAGCTGTTTTTT	CATLPWDRVRELFF	TRBD1	TRBV2	TRBJ2-2	few
TGTGCCAGCAGCCACTCCCAGAAGAAGCAGTACTTC	CASSHSQKKQYF	-	TRBV14	TRBJ2-7	few
TGCAGTGCCCTAGGGACTAGCGGGAGTTGGGCCGGGGAGCTGTTTTTT	CSALGTSGSWAGELFF	TRBD2	TRBV20-1	TRBJ2-2	-
TGTGCCAGCAGCGGGGCTTCACATGAGCAGTTCTTC	CASSGASHEQFF	-	TRBV11-3	TRBJ2-1	-